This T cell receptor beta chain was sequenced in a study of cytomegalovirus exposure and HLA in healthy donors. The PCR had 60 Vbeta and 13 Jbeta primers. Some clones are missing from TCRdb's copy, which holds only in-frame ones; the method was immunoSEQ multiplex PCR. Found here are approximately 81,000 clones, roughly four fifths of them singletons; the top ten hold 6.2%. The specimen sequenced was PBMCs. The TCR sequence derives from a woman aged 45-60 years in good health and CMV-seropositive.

Here the CDR3 DNA reads TGCGCCAGCAGCCAAGTGAGGTTACATAAACCGAACACTGAAGCTTTCTTT. Translating it yields CASSQVRLHKPNTEAFF. V usage is TRBV4-1 and J usage is TRBJ1-1; D unresolved. CDR1 and CDR2 (germline): MGHRA, YSYEKL. The germline V and J ends were trimmed by 1 base and 1 base, with 16 bases remaining between them. The CDR3 is 17 residues long.